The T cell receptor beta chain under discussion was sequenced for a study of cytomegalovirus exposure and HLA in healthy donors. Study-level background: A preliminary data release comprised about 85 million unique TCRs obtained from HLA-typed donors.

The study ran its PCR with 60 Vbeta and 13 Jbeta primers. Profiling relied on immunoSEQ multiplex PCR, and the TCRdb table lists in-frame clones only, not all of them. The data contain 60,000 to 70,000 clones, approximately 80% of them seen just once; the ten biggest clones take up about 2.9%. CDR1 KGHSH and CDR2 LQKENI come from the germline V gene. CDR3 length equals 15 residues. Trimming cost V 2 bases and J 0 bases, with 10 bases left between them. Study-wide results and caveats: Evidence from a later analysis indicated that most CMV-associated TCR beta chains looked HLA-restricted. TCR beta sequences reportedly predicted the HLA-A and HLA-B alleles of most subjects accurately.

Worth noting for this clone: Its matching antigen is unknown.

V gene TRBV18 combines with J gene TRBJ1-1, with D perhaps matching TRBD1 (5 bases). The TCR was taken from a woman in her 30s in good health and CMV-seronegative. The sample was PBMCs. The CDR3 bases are TGTGCCAGCTCACCAACAGACAGCATGAACACTGAAGCTTTCTTT. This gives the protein CASSPTDSMNTEAFF. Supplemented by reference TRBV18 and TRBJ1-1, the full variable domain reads NAGVMQNPRHLVRRRGQEARLRCSPMKGHSHVYWYRQLPEEGLKFMVYLQKENIIDESGMPKERFSAEFPKEGPSILRIQQVVRGDSAAYFCASSPTDSMNTEAFFGQGTRLTVV.